Below are 15 T cell receptor beta chains sequenced from a single sample in a study of T cell responses to AZD1222 COVID-19 vaccine. Profiling relied on immunoSEQ multiplex PCR, and the TCRdb table lists in-frame clones only, not all of them. The data show approximately 200,000 clones, about 86% seen once. Sequencing was performed on peripheral blood, taken on day 0 of AZD1222 vaccination. These receptors all come from an adult in good health.

The chain combines TRBV7-9 with TRBJ2-7; D is uncertain. The CDR3 runs 13 residues. Germline CDR1 reads SEHNR; CDR2 reads FQNEAQ (reference sequence). Trimming took off 2 bases at V and 5 bases at J, with 10 bases between the two ends. The CDR3 loop reads CASSLFSQDEQYF. The CDR3 bases are TGTGCCAGCAGCTTATTTAGCCAGGACGAGCAGTACTTC.

This CDR3 reads CASRVATNYGYTF. The DNA for the CDR3 is TGTGCCAGCAGGGTCGCCACCAACTATGGCTACACCTTC. The chain uses TRBV2 and TRBJ1-2; D gene uncertain. The V and J ends lost 6 bases and 2 bases respectively, with 10 bases between them. Germline lookup yields CDR1 SNHLY and CDR2 FYNNEI. There are 13 residues in the CDR3.

This chain uses TRBV27 with TRBJ1-3; the D gene is possibly TRBD1 (5 bases). CDR1 MNHEY and CDR2 SMNVEV come from the germline V gene (reference sequence). Trimming removed 5 bases from V and 1 base from J, with 12 bases in between. The CDR3 contains 15 residues. CDR3 nucleotide sequence: TGTGCCAGCAGTCGAGGGGAGGGGTCTGGAAACACCATATATTTT. This sequence encodes CASSRGEGSGNTIYF.

V gene TRBV29-1 combines with J gene TRBJ1-2; D is uncertain. This CDR3 is 12 amino acids long. Germline V gives CDR1 SQVTM, CDR2 ANQGSEA. Trimming shortened V by 6 bases and J by 5 bases, and 13 bases separated the two germline ends. The CDR3 DNA reads as TGCAGCGTACCGGGCGCCGGGTATGGCTACACCTTC. This encodes CSVPGAGYGYTF. The full variable domain, rest sourced from reference TRBV29-1 and TRBJ1-2, is SAVISQKPSRDICQRGTSLTIQCQVDSQVTMMFWYRQQPGQSLTLIATANQGSEATYESGFVIDKFPISRPNLTFSTLTVSNMSPEDSSIYLCSVPGAGYGYTFGSGTRLTVV.

The rearrangement joins TRBV7-2 to TRBJ2-2; tentatively, D is TRBD1 or TRBD2 (7 bases each). The CDR3 extends over 15 amino acids. The germline V and J ends were trimmed by 5 bases and 6 bases, with 16 bases remaining between them. Germline V gene data show CDR1 as SGHTA and CDR2 as FQGNSA. The CDR3 DNA is TGTGCCAGCAGCCAAAACAGGGGAGGGGCCGGGGAGCTGTTTTTT. Residues: CASSQNRGGAGELFF.

The rearrangement joins TRBV6-5 to TRBJ1-2, with 11 positions matching TRBD1. This CDR3 has 15 residues. In germline, CDR1 is MNHEY, CDR2 SVGAGI. The trim removed 4 bases at V and 6 bases at J, leaving 7 bases unmatched. The CDR3 DNA sequence: TGTGCCAGCAGTTTATCGGACAGGGGGCCTAATGGCTACACCTTC. This sequence encodes CASSLSDRGPNGYTF.

The chain employs TRBV10-3 and TRBJ2-3; a weak D match, TRBD2 (5 bases). The CDR3 spans 13 residues. Trimming left V 7 bases short and J 4 bases short, with 12 bases between. Germline V gene sequence: CDR1 ENHRY, CDR2 SYGVKD. The CDR3 DNA follows: TGTGCCATCAAGGTAGAGGGCGCAGATACGCAGTATTTT. This gives the protein CAIKVEGADTQYF.

The chain carries TRBV9 and TRBJ2-3; TRBD1 might be the D (6 bases). Germline V gene lookup returns CDR1 SGDLS and CDR2 YYNGEE. CDR3 size: 15 residues. Trimming removed 0 bases at V and 2 bases at J, with 10 bases between. CDR3 sequence reads: CASSVVGQHTDTQYF. CDR3 in DNA: TGTGCCAGCAGCGTAGTGGGACAACACACAGATACGCAGTATTTT.

This rearrangement joins TRBV7-3 to TRBJ2-5; the match to TRBD2 covers 12 bases. V shed 4 bases, J shed 5 bases, and the junction held 2 bases outside the gene matches. CDR3 length: 14 amino acids. CDR1 is SGHTA and CDR2 is FQGTGA in the germline V gene. CDR3 sequence reads: CASSSTSGGETQYF. In DNA form, the CDR3 reads TGTGCCAGCAGCTCGACTAGCGGGGGTGAGACCCAGTACTTC.

This clone was seen more than once but under ten times. The CDR3 reads CASSLGRQGYEAFF. The CDR3, as DNA: TGCGCCAGCAGCCTGGGACGGCAAGGCTATGAAGCTTTCTTT. V is TRBV5-1 and J is TRBJ1-1; maybe TRBD1 (5 bases). Germline V gives CDR1 SGHRS, CDR2 YFSETQ. V shed 4 bases and J shed 7 bases, with 17 bases lying between them. The CDR3 loop spans 14 amino acids.

The rearrangement uses TRBV6-1 and TRBJ1-5; a weak D match, TRBD1 (5 bases). The CDR3 totals 18 residues. V dropped 4 bases and J dropped 2 bases, with 21 bases sitting between them. Germline V lookup: CDR1 MNHNS, CDR2 SASEGT. CDR3 sequence: CASSVGFWVRDGNQPQHF. In nucleotides, the CDR3 is TGTGCCAGCAGTGTAGGGTTTTGGGTCAGGGATGGCAATCAGCCCCAGCATTTT.

This clone was observed a handful of times. The gene calls are TRBV28 and TRBJ2-1, with D perhaps matching TRBD1 (6 bases). This CDR3 has 13 amino acids. From germline, CDR1 is MDHEN and CDR2 SYDVKM. V lost 3 bases and J 9 bases, leaving 12 bases between the germline ends. This CDR3 reads CASSFDRRGEQFF. DNA for the CDR3: TGTGCCAGCAGTTTTGACAGGAGAGGTGAGCAGTTCTTC.

The chain links TRBV7-2 to TRBJ2-5; D ambiguous. The CDR3 extends over 14 amino acids. V was cut by 1 base and J by 5 bases, with 11 bases left in between. CDR1 and CDR2 (germline): SGHTA, FQGNSA. The CDR3 spells CASSLEWVSETQYF. The CDR3 nucleotides read TGTGCCAGCAGCTTAGAGTGGGTTTCGGAGACCCAGTACTTC.

This chain uses TRBV30 with TRBJ1-1; 7 nucleotides agree with TRBD1. The V and J ends lost 6 bases and 4 bases, in that order; junction bases with no gene match: 5. The CDR3 loop spans 12 amino acids. The germline CDR1 and CDR2 sequences are GTSNPN and SVGIG (reference sequence). The CDR3 nucleotides read TGTGCCTGCGGGACAGCGCGCACTGAAGCTTTCTTT. Translated, it gives CACGTARTEAFF.

The chain employs TRBV6-5 and TRBJ1-2; tentatively, D is TRBD1 (5 bases). There are 15 residues in the CDR3. Trimming stripped 2 bases from V and 0 bases from J, with 10 bases between. Germline V gene data show CDR1 as MNHEY and CDR2 as SVGAGI. The CDR3 DNA reads TGTGCCAGCAGTTACGGGACGGCTCCTAACTATGGCTACACCTTC. It translates to CASSYGTAPNYGYTF.